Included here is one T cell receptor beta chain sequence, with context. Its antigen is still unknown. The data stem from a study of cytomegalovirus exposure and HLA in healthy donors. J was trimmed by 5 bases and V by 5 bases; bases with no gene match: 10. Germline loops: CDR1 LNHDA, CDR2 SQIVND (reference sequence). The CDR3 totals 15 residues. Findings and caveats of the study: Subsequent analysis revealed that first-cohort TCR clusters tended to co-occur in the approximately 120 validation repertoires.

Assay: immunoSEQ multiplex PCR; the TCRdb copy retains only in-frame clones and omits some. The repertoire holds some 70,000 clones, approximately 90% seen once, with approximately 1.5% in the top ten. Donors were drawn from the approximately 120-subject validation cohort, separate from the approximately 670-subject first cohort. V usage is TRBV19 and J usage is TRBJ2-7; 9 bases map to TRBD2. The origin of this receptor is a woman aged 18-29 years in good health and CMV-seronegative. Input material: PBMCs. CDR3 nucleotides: TGTGCCAGTAGTGTCTCCGGGACTAGCTTCAACGAGCAGTACTTC. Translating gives CASSVSGTSFNEQYF. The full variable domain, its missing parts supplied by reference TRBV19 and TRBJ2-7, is DGGITQSPKYLFRKEGQNVTLSCEQNLNHDAMYWYRQDPGQGLRLIYYSQIVNDFQKGDIAEGYSVSREKKESFPLTVTSAQKNPTAFYLCASSVSGTSFNEQYFGPGTRLTVT.